These 22 T cell receptor beta chains came from one sample sequenced in a study of blood T cell repertoires in COVID-19. Some clones are missing from TCRdb's copy, which holds only in-frame ones; the method was immunoSEQ multiplex PCR. The data contain 35,000 to 50,000 clones, 87% of them seen just once; the ten biggest clones take up under 4.5%. The specimen sequenced was peripheral blood. The receptors stem from a man aged 60-69 years with acute or convalescent COVID-19.

The chain has TRBV19 and TRBJ1-1, with 7 nucleotides matching TRBD1. The V and J ends lost 4 bases and 0 bases, in that order; junction bases with no gene match: 2. Germline CDR1 reads LNHDA; CDR2 reads SQIVND (reference sequence). The CDR3 totals 14 residues. In nucleotides, the CDR3 is TGTGCCAGTAGTACCGACAGGGTGAACACTGAAGCTTTCTTT. Amino acids: CASSTDRVNTEAFF. Full variable domain (rest looked up from reference TRBV19 and TRBJ1-1): DGGITQSPKYLFRKEGQNVTLSCEQNLNHDAMYWYRQDPGQGLRLIYYSQIVNDFQKGDIAEGYSVSREKKESFPLTVTSAQKNPTAFYLCASSTDRVNTEAFFGQGTRLTVV.

The rearrangement links TRBV25-1 to TRBJ1-1; a possible D gene is TRBD1 (5 bases). With 3 bases removed from V and 0 bases from J, the gap between germline ends came to 11 bases. CDR3 length: 15 residues. Germline CDR1 MGHDK, CDR2 SYGVNS. CDR3 coding DNA: TGTGCCAGCAGTGAGACAGCGATCCTGAACACTGAAGCTTTCTTT. Protein product: CASSETAILNTEAFF.

This clone was recorded a few times. The J gene is TRBJ1-6, the V gene TRBV5-6; possible D gene TRBD1, 5 bases. Trimming left V 6 bases short and J 7 bases short, with 23 bases between. The CDR3 covers 17 residues. The germline V gene has CDR1 SGHDT and CDR2 YYEEEE. This CDR3 is CASTSSRAGIVNSPLHF. The CDR3 DNA reads TGTGCCAGCACCTCCTCCAGGGCAGGGATAGTGAATTCACCCCTCCACTTT.

The chain combines TRBV27 with TRBJ1-5; 7 nucleotides agree with TRBD1. V trimming: 6 bases; J trimming: 2 bases; junction bases outside the gene matches: 4. There are 14 residues in the CDR3. Germline V lookup: CDR1 MNHEY, CDR2 SMNVEV (reference sequence). DNA for the CDR3: TGTGCCAGCAGAGAGGGGGCGGGCAATCAGCCCCAGCATTTT. It codes for CASREGAGNQPQHF.

The CDR3 sequence is CASSPPGRMNTEAFF. In DNA, the CDR3 is TGTGCCAGCTCACCACCGGGCAGAATGAACACTGAAGCTTTCTTT. The chain couples TRBV18 to TRBJ1-1; unclear D gene. Germline V lookup: CDR1 KGHSH, CDR2 LQKENI. V was shortened by 0 bases and J by 0 bases, with 8 bases between the two germline ends. The CDR3 loop spans 15 amino acids. The full variable domain, in which reference TRBV18 and TRBJ1-1 provide the parts outside the CDR3, is NAGVMQNPRHLVRRRGQEARLRCSPMKGHSHVYWYRQLPEEGLKFMVYLQKENIIDESGMPKERFSAEFPKEGPSILRIQQVVRGDSAAYFCASSPPGRMNTEAFFGQGTRLTVV.

This sequence joins TRBV18 and TRBJ2-4; the D gene is possibly TRBD1 (6 bases). The germline V and J ends were trimmed by 4 bases and 1 base, with 20 bases remaining between them. CDR3 length: 18 amino acids. Looked up from germline, CDR1 is KGHSH and CDR2 is LQKENI. CDR3 DNA: TGTGCCAGCTCACTAGTACAGGGATCACCCGAGGCCAAAAACATTCAGTACTTC. This sequence encodes CASSLVQGSPEAKNIQYF.

The chain recombines TRBV7-9 with TRBJ1-5, with TRBD1 as a possible D gene (6 bases). CDR3 length: 17 amino acids. The ends were cut back, 1 base at V and 4 bases at J, with 17 bases in the middle. Looked up from germline, CDR1 is SEHNR and CDR2 is FQNEAQ (reference sequence). The DNA for the CDR3 is TGTGCCAGCAGCTTAGAATTGGGGCGGCAGGGGAATCAGCCCCAGCATTTT. Its translation is CASSLELGRQGNQPQHF. The full variable domain, in which reference TRBV7-9 and TRBJ1-5 provide the parts outside the CDR3, is DTGVSQNPRHKITKRGQNVTFRCDPISEHNRLYWYRQTLGQGPEFLTYFQNEAQLEKSRLLSDRFSAERPKGSFSTLEIQRTEQGDSAMYLCASSLELGRQGNQPQHFGDGTRLSIL.

CDR3 DNA: TGTGCCTGGAGTGTAGTCACAGGAATCTACAATGAGCAGTTCTTC. Translation gives CAWSVVTGIYNEQFF. V and J are TRBV30 and TRBJ2-1; maybe TRBD1 (5 bases). Looked up from germline, CDR1 is GTSNPN and CDR2 is SVGIG (reference sequence). With 0 bases removed from V and 3 bases from J, the gap between germline ends came to 12 bases. The CDR3 runs to 15 residues.

V and J are TRBV2 and TRBJ1-2; weak D call: TRBD1 (6 bases). This CDR3 is built from 13 residues. The germline V gene encodes CDR1 SNHLY and CDR2 FYNNEI. The V and J ends lost 1 base and 4 bases respectively, with 7 bases between them. The CDR3 region is CASSEGTAYGYTF. In DNA, the CDR3 is TGTGCCAGCAGTGAAGGGACAGCCTATGGCTACACCTTC.

In this sample, this clone turned up once. The chain's CDR3 is CASSPGTGSNEKLFF. The DNA of the CDR3 is TGTGCCAGCTCACCGGGGACAGGGTCTAATGAAAAACTGTTTTTT. The chain employs TRBV18 and TRBJ1-4, with 9 bases lining up with TRBD1. The V gene's germline CDR1 is KGHSH and CDR2 LQKENI. The trim removed 3 bases at V and 3 bases at J, leaving 2 bases unmatched. The CDR3 is made up of 15 amino acids.

V is TRBV7-2 and J is TRBJ1-3; 7 nucleotides match TRBD1. The CDR3 loop spans 15 amino acids. V shed 7 bases and J 4 bases; nucleotides not matched to a gene: 10. The germline V gene has CDR1 SGHTA and CDR2 FQGNSA. The CDR3: CASMLTGVSGNTIYF. In DNA, the CDR3 is TGTGCCAGCATGCTTACAGGGGTTTCGGGAAACACCATATATTTT.

The chain's CDR3 is CASSSSPGHEEAGFF. Written as DNA, the CDR3 is TGTGCCAGCAGCAGTTCGCCGGGACACGAGGAAGCTGGTTTCTTT. The chain couples TRBV6-5 to TRBJ1-1; maybe TRBD1 (6 bases). The CDR3 loop spans 15 amino acids. Germline loops: CDR1 MNHEY, CDR2 SVGAGI. V lost 6 bases and J 13 bases, leaving 27 bases between the germline ends.

The chain has TRBV27 and TRBJ2-1; 9 nucleotides match TRBD1. The ends lost 5 bases at V and 3 bases at J; junction bases unmatched: 8. This CDR3 has 16 residues. Germline assignment: CDR1 MNHEY and CDR2 SMNVEV (reference sequence). CDR3 amino acids: CASSPFRTGDYNEQFF. For the CDR3, the DNA is TGTGCCAGCAGTCCCTTCAGGACAGGGGACTACAATGAGCAGTTCTTC.

V gene TRBV29-1 combines with J gene TRBJ2-3, with a possible D match to TRBD2 (7 bases). The CDR3 runs to 14 residues. Germline V gene data show CDR1 as SQVTM and CDR2 as ANQGSEA. Trimming pared 3 bases from V and 6 bases from J, leaving 16 bases between. The CDR3 loop reads CSVEMGGGLDTQYF. CDR3 DNA: TGCAGCGTTGAGATGGGGGGGGGCCTGGATACGCAGTATTTT.

The rearrangement joins TRBV6-1 to TRBJ1-5; D possibly corresponds to TRBD1 (5 bases). V shed 2 bases and J shed 1 base, with 6 bases lying between them. Germline lookup yields CDR1 MNHNS and CDR2 SASEGT. The CDR3 loop spans 14 amino acids. The CDR3 nucleotides are TGTGCCAGCAGTGAACAGGGAAGCAATCAGCCCCAGCATTTT. Encoded protein: CASSEQGSNQPQHF.

J is TRBJ2-2 and V is TRBV5-1; no firm D call. The V end lost 0 bases, the J end lost 7 bases, and 7 bases lay between the germline ends. The CDR3 totals 13 residues. Germline values: CDR1 SGHRS, CDR2 YFSETQ. CDR3 residues: CASSLGANGELFF. The CDR3, as DNA: TGCGCCAGCAGCTTGGGCGCTAACGGGGAGCTGTTTTTT.

The chain uses TRBV5-4 and TRBJ2-5; 10 nucleotides line up with TRBD1. CDR1 SGHNT and CDR2 YYREEE come from the germline V gene (reference sequence). J was trimmed by 5 bases and V by 3 bases; bases with no gene match: 13. This CDR3 region has 17 residues. The CDR3 DNA sequence: TGTGCCAGCAGCTCCCCCCGGGGGACAGGGGTGGGGGAGACCCAGTACTTC. Translation: CASSSPRGTGVGETQYF.

The chain joins TRBV2 to TRBJ2-1; 7 positions agree with TRBD1. V trimming: 5 bases; J trimming: 8 bases; junction bases outside the gene matches: 9. CDR1 and CDR2 (germline): SNHLY, FYNNEI. This CDR3 contains 14 residues. This chain's CDR3 is CASSSGGFIDEQFF. The CDR3 coding sequence is TGTGCCAGCAGTTCAGGGGGTTTTATCGATGAGCAGTTCTTC.

This clone was counted a few times. V and J are TRBV27 and TRBJ2-7; 8 bases are shared with TRBD1. The CDR3 sequence is 16 residues long. Germline V lookup: CDR1 MNHEY, CDR2 SMNVEV (reference sequence). V shed 1 base, J shed 4 bases, and the junction held 9 bases outside the gene matches. In DNA form, the CDR3 reads TGTGCCAGCAGTTTATATGGACAGGGTGGAGCTTACGAGCAGTACTTC. Amino acids: CASSLYGQGGAYEQYF.

This chain joins TRBV6-2 or TRBV6-3 and TRBJ2-7; 11 bases fit TRBD1. Germline V gives CDR1 MNHEY, CDR2 SVGEGT. CDR3 length: 17 residues. The V segment lost 6 bases and the J segment 4 bases; nucleotides outside the gene matches: 14. DNA of the CDR3: TGTGCCAGCAGCAGCATTCTAACCGGGACAGGGGGATACGAGCAGTACTTC. Encoded protein: CASSSILTGTGGYEQYF.

This clone occurred once. The chain recombines TRBV9 with TRBJ1-1; 9 bases match TRBD1. The CDR3 has 14 amino acids. Trimming removed 3 bases from V and 2 bases from J; junction bases left unmatched: 2. Germline-derived CDR1 and CDR2 are SGDLS and YYNGEE. The CDR3 sequence is CASSGTGGNTEAFF. The DNA of the CDR3 is TGTGCCAGCAGCGGTACAGGGGGCAACACTGAAGCTTTCTTT.

CDR3 sequence (DNA): TGTGCCAGCACCCCGGGACAGGGGGTCGGTGGCTACACCTTC. Translation: CASTPGQGVGGYTF. The chain uses TRBV11-2 and TRBJ1-2, with TRBD1 matching 11 bases. CDR3 size: 14 residues. The V gene end was trimmed by 7 bases and the J gene end by 7 bases; junction bases not matched to a gene: 8. Per germline, CDR1 SGHAT and CDR2 FQNNGV.